The TCR beta chain under discussion was sequenced for a study of Ad26.COV2.S vaccination and SARS-CoV-2 variants. The treatment is: roughly 19 received Ad26.COV2.S at low or high dose, single or two shots; 5 received placebo; per-sample allocation not given. Repertoires come from day 63 after the first vaccine or placebo injection. The method was immunoSEQ multiplex PCR; TCRdb's version includes in-frame clones alone and lacks a portion of them. The repertoire holds fewer than 900,000 clones, with about 89% as singletons. The CDR3 has 18 amino acids. Germline V CDR1 and CDR2: MGHRA, YSYEKL. V shed 2 bases and J 2 bases; nucleotides not matched to a gene: 10.

The material was peripheral blood, obtained in a trial of Ad26.COV2.S vaccine versus placebo. The V call is TRBV4-1, the J call TRBJ2-1; 9 positions match TRBD2. The receptor comes from a person between 18 and 60 years old who received the Ad26.COV2.S COVID-19 vaccine or a placebo. As DNA, the CDR3 is TGCGCCAGCAGCCAATGGGGAGGAGCGGGAGGACCCTACAATGAGCAGTTCTTC. Translating it yields CASSQWGGAGGPYNEQFF.